The source of this TCR beta chain is a study of T cells in localized non-small cell lung cancer. Produced via immunoSEQ multiplex PCR; TCRdb's table is partial and in-frame only. Of some 80,000 clones in the sample, 80% to 90% are singletons; the top ten hold roughly 3%. Broader study findings: For the top 100 tumor clones, a median about 50 also appeared in adjacent lung. Higher blood T cell density went with longer overall survival. Compared with tumor, uninvolved adjacent lung displayed greater T cell clonality, ranking highest overall.

As to this clone: What it recognizes is unknown.

This clonotype was obtained from a man aged 40 to 70 with stage I lung adenocarcinoma. Sequenced here: peripheral blood, sampled before any cancer treatment.

CDR3 in amino acids: CATRRGWGGEENIQYF. In DNA, the CDR3 is TGTGCCACCAGACGGGGATGGGGGGGCGAGGAAAACATTCAGTACTTC. The chain combines TRBV15 with TRBJ2-4, with D possibly matching TRBD2 (7 bases). Germline assignment: CDR1 LNHNV and CDR2 YYDKDF (reference sequence). CDR3 length: 16 residues. Trimming removed 6 bases from V and 5 bases from J, with 20 bases in between.